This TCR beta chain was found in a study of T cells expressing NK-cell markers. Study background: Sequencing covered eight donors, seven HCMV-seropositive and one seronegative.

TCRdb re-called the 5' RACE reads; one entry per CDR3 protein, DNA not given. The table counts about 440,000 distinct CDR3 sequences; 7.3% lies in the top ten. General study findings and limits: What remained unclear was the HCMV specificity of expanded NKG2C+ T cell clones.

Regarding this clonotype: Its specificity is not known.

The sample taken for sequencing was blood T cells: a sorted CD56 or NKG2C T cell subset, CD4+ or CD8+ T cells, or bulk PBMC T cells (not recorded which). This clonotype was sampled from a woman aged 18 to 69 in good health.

CDR3 protein: CASSAPRTGDYGYTF. The gene calls are TRBV9 and TRBJ1-2; TCRdb's assignment of TRBD1 cannot be checked, as there is no DNA. Per the germline V gene, CDR1 is SGDLS and CDR2 is YYNGEE. The CDR3 sequence is 15 residues long.